Detailed here is one TCR beta chain. This record comes from a study of control samples from healthy donors and cancer patients. Sequenced by immunoSEQ multiplex PCR; TCRdb stores in-frame clones only, minus some. In the table there are about 67,000 clones, around 87% of which are singletons. This CDR3 region has 15 residues. Trimming removed 3 bases from V and 2 bases from J, with 8 bases in between. Per the germline V gene, CDR1 is SNHLY and CDR2 is FYNNEI. V usage is TRBV2 and J usage is TRBJ2-6; possible D gene TRBD1, 5 bases. This TCR was recovered from a woman between 50 and 59 years old with head and neck cancer. Sequenced input: PBMCs. In nucleotides, the CDR3 is TGTGCCAGCAGTGACAGGGTCGCTGGGGCCAACGTCCTGACTTTC. It is translated as CASSDRVAGANVLTF. The full variable domain, its missing parts supplied by reference TRBV2 and TRBJ2-6, is EPEVTQTPSHQVTQMGQEVILRCVPISNHLYFYWYRQILGQKVEFLVSFYNNEISEKSEIFDDQFSVERPDGSNFTLKIRSTKLEDSAMYFCASSDRVAGANVLTFGAGSRLTVL.